The 9 T cell receptor beta chains in this list originate from one sample, sequenced in a study of blood T cell repertoires in COVID-19. Measured with immunoSEQ multiplex PCR; TCRdb has only the in-frame clones, and not every one. The sample lists approximately 220,000 clones; 65% to 90% were seen once. The material sequenced was PBMCs or T cells enriched from blood (not recorded which). The receptors were gathered from a woman in her forties with acute COVID-19.

The chain recombines TRBV7-2 with TRBJ2-7; D is perhaps TRBD1 (6 bases). CDR3 length: 16 residues. CDR1 and CDR2 (germline): SGHTA, FQGNSA. V was shortened by 4 bases and J by 12 bases, with 28 bases between the two germline ends. CDR3 bases: TGTGCCAGCAGCTCGGAACCCGGGACATCAGGTCGGGGCGGGTACTTC. Translating gives CASSSEPGTSGRGGYF.

This chain uses TRBV13 with TRBJ2-2; D may be TRBD2 (5 bases). The CDR3 length is 15 residues. Deletions cut 0 bases from V and 1 base from J, with 6 bases between. CDR1 and CDR2 from the germline V gene are PRHDT and FYEKMQ (reference sequence). CDR3 nucleotide sequence: TGTGCCAGCAGCTTAGGTGGGAGGAACACCGGGGAGCTGTTTTTT. Protein: CASSLGGRNTGELFF.

The chain combines TRBV19 with TRBJ1-1; TRBD1 matches 9 bases. This CDR3 is 13 amino acids long. Germline lookup yields CDR1 LNHDA and CDR2 SQIVND (reference sequence). V lost 4 bases and J lost 10; bases outside the gene matches: 7. The CDR3 is CASSTRDREVAFF. Written as DNA, the CDR3 is TGTGCCAGTAGTACCCGGGACAGGGAGGTAGCTTTCTTT.

The rearrangement joins TRBV6-5 to TRBJ2-1; D uncertain. The CDR3 is 13 residues long. Per the germline V gene, CDR1 is MNHEY and CDR2 is SVGAGI. V gave up 0 bases and J gave up 10 bases, with 10 bases separating them. The CDR3 loop is CASSYSPEREQFF. The DNA for the CDR3 is TGTGCCAGCAGTTACTCGCCCGAGAGGGAGCAGTTCTTC.

V and J are TRBV7-2 and TRBJ2-3; no clear D gene. CDR1 and CDR2 (germline): SGHTA, FQGNSA. V lost 5 bases and J lost 6, with 24 bases in between. The CDR3 runs 17 residues. CDR3 in amino acids: CASSPLFTEQVEDTQYF. CDR3 nucleotide sequence: TGTGCCAGCAGCCCCCTATTCACGGAGCAAGTAGAGGATACGCAGTATTTT.

The V gene is TRBV7-9, the J gene TRBJ1-2; D remains unclear. CDR3 length: 14 residues. Trimming took off 3 bases at V and 6 bases at J, with 14 bases between the two ends. From germline, CDR1 is SEHNR and CDR2 FQNEAQ (reference sequence). CDR3 bases: TGTGCCAGCAGCTTGGAGGCGGTGGCTAATGGCTACACCTTC. This codes for CASSLEAVANGYTF.

The chain links TRBV6-5 to TRBJ2-5; tentatively, D is TRBD1 (5 bases). The CDR3 totals 14 residues. Germline CDR1 is MNHEY and CDR2 is SVGAGI. Trimming took 2 bases from V and 4 from J, leaving 11 bases between them. CDR3 DNA sequence: TGTGCCAGCAGTTACAGCAGGGTTGGAGAGACCCAGTACTTC. Translated: CASSYSRVGETQYF.

The rearrangement joins TRBV9 to TRBJ2-2; 8 nucleotides line up with TRBD1. CDR1 is SGDLS, CDR2 YYNGEE, per germline. The V segment lost 4 bases and the J segment 1 base; nucleotides outside the gene matches: 6. This CDR3 contains 16 residues. CDR3 nucleotides: TGTGCCAGCAGCTCCCATGGACAGGGGAACACCGGGGAGCTGTTTTTT. The encoded protein is CASSSHGQGNTGELFF.

This chain connects TRBV3-1 (or the pseudogene TRBV3-2) to TRBJ2-7; no firm D call. This CDR3 is 14 amino acids long. CDR1 is LGHDT, CDR2 YNNKEL, per germline (reference sequence). Trimming took 4 bases from V and 5 from J, leaving 15 bases between them. CDR3 residues: CASSPQVGGDEQYF. As DNA, the CDR3 is TGTGCCAGCAGCCCTCAGGTAGGTGGCGACGAGCAGTACTTC.